Reported below is one TCR beta chain. The repertoire was sequenced with immunoSEQ multiplex PCR; TCRdb's copy has only in-frame clones and lacks some. The sample gives under 650,000 clones, 90% to 96% of which show up once; approximately 0.06% is in the top ten. This specimen belongs to a study of shared clonotypes between healthy human individuals. The germline V gene has CDR1 SNHLY and CDR2 FYNNEI. This CDR3 spans 15 amino acids. Trimming removed 6 bases at V and 0 bases at J, with 12 bases between. The V and J genes are TRBV2 and TRBJ1-5; no definite D call. This receptor was obtained from a woman in her thirties in good health. The sample taken for sequencing was naive CD4+ T cells sorted from blood. Subset given: CD45RA+ positively selected. CDR3 sequence reads: CASRSFWSSNQPQHF. The CDR3 DNA reads TGTGCCAGCAGGAGTTTTTGGAGTAGCAATCAGCCCCAGCATTTT.